Listed below are T cell receptor beta chains from one sample, sequenced in a study of cytomegalovirus exposure and HLA in healthy donors. Sequencing used immunoSEQ multiplex PCR; TCRdb keeps in-frame clones, though not all of them. Among under 200,000 clones listed, about 80% were seen once. The sequencing sample was made of PBMCs. These receptors all stem from a woman aged 30 to 39 in good health and CMV-seropositive. Both conserved end residues are part of each CDR3. The D gene is left open where the match is weak. Clone size appears in some rows only: once, few, many, or a class for an expanded clone.

d_gene,v_gene,j_gene,abundance,CDR3aa,CDR3nt
TRBD1,TRBV4-1,TRBJ2-6,NA,CASSQDRQGASGANVLTF,TGCGCCAGCAGCCAAGATCGACAGGGGGCTAGTGGGGCCAACGTCCTGACTTTC
TRBD2,TRBV6-5,TRBJ2-7,NA,CASTTRLAGAYEQYF,TGTGCCAGCACCACTCGACTAGCGGGAGCCTACGAGCAGTACTTC
NA,TRBV19,TRBJ2-7,NA,CASSIRRGSYEQYF,TGTGCCAGTAGTATACGCCGGGGCTCCTACGAGCAGTACTTC
NA,TRBV28,TRBJ1-4,NA,CASSRGRGREKLFF,TGTGCCAGCAGTAGAGGGAGGGGACGGGAAAAACTGTTTTTT
NA,TRBV5-1,TRBJ1-1,NA,CASSFGEGRSNTEAFF,TGCGCCAGCAGCTTTGGTGAGGGCAGATCGAACACTGAAGCTTTCTTT
NA,TRBV27,TRBJ1-5,NA,CASSPLEGPYSNQPQHF,TGTGCCAGCAGTCCACTCGAGGGCCCCTATAGCAATCAGCCCCAGCATTTT
TRBD2,TRBV7-3,TRBJ2-2,NA,CASSLSTGGPYGELFF,TGTGCCAGCAGCTTATCAACGGGGGGGCCATACGGGGAGCTGTTTTTT
NA,TRBV4-2,TRBJ2-7,NA,CASSQATQGGYEQYF,TGTGCCAGCAGCCAGGCGACTCAAGGGGGCTACGAGCAGTACTTC
TRBD2,TRBV9,TRBJ2-3,NA,CASSVGPISGTDTQYF,TGTGCCAGCAGCGTAGGTCCCATTAGCGGGACAGATACGCAGTATTTT
NA,TRBV5-6,TRBJ1-2,NA,CASRTQGTYGYTF,TGTGCCAGCAGAACCCAGGGAACCTATGGCTACACCTTC
TRBD2,TRBV9,TRBJ2-1,NA,CASSAGLAGGGSENEQFF,TGTGCCAGCAGCGCCGGACTAGCGGGAGGAGGCTCCGAGAATGAGCAGTTCTTC
NA,TRBV19,TRBJ2-1,few,CASSMAGQIYNEQFF,TGTGCCAGTAGTATGGCGGGACAGATATACAATGAGCAGTTCTTC
TRBD2,TRBV6-5,TRBJ2-1,NA,CASGAGGRYNEQFF,TGTGCCAGCGGAGCGGGGGGGCGATACAATGAGCAGTTCTTC
TRBD1,TRBV29-1,TRBJ1-1,NA,CSVFHRGKNTEAFF,TGCAGCGTGTTTCACAGGGGAAAGAACACTGAAGCTTTCTTT
NA,TRBV5-1,TRBJ2-7,NA,CASSLVAGREGHYEQYF,TGCGCCAGCAGCTTAGTCGCTGGGCGGGAAGGTCACTACGAGCAGTACTTC
NA,TRBV30,TRBJ1-5,NA,CAWSVRQGNQPQHF,TGTGCCTGGAGTGTAAGACAGGGCAATCAGCCCCAGCATTTT
NA,TRBV4-3,TRBJ1-3,NA,CASSQDVGGGNTIYF,TGCGCCAGCAGCCAAGATGTAGGGGGTGGAAACACCATATATTTT
TRBD1,TRBV28,TRBJ1-5,NA,CASSRQGAFQPQHF,TGTGCCAGCAGTCGACAGGGGGCGTTTCAGCCCCAGCATTTT
NA,TRBV19,TRBJ2-1,few,CASSIKDAGTTNNEQFF,TGTGCCAGTAGTATAAAGGATGCCGGGACAACAAACAATGAGCAGTTCTTC
NA,TRBV11-2,TRBJ2-5,NA,CASSPQETQYF,TGTGCCAGCAGCCCACAAGAGACCCAGTACTTC
TRBD2,TRBV5-1,TRBJ2-7,NA,CASSWSGGSDEQYF,TGCGCCAGCAGCTGGTCCGGGGGGTCGGACGAGCAGTACTTC
TRBD1,TRBV11-2,TRBJ1-4,NA,CASSLHSTGGYEKLFF,TGTGCCAGCAGCTTACACTCGACAGGGGGGTATGAAAAACTGTTTTTT
NA,TRBV9,TRBJ1-3,NA,CASSARPYERSGNTIYF,TGTGCCAGCAGCGCCAGACCTTATGAGCGCTCTGGAAACACCATATATTTT
NA,TRBV7-8,TRBJ1-4,NA,CASTPTGDNEKLFF,TGTGCCAGCACCCCGACAGGTGATAATGAAAAACTGTTTTTT
NA,TRBV19,TRBJ2-3,NA,CASSIGLSTDTQYF,TGTGCCAGTAGTATTGGGCTCAGCACAGATACGCAGTATTTT
NA,TRBV12-5,TRBJ2-7,NA,CASGLPDKYEQYF,TGTGCTAGTGGCCTGCCGGACAAATACGAGCAGTACTTC
TRBD1,TRBV11-3,TRBJ2-2,NA,CASSTPRDSHTGELFF,TGTGCCAGCAGCACCCCAAGGGACAGCCACACCGGGGAGCTGTTTTTT
NA,TRBV5-4,TRBJ2-3,NA,CASSLNMRVTDTQYF,TGTGCCAGCAGCTTGAATATGCGGGTCACAGATACGCAGTATTTT